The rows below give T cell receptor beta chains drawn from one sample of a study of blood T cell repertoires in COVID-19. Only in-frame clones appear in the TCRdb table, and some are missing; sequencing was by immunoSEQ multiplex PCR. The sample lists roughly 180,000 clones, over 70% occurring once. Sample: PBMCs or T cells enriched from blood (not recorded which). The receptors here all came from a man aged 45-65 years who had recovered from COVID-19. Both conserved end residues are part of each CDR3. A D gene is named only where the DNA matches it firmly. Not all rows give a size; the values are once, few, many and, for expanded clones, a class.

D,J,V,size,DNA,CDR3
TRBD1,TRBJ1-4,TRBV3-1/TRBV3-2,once,TGTGCCAGCAGCCCCAGGACAGGGTTAGGAGAAAAACTGTTTTTT,CASSPRTGLGEKLFF
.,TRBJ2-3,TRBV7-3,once,TGTGCCAGCAGCTTACTCCCCGGCACAGATACGCAGTATTTT,CASSLLPGTDTQYF
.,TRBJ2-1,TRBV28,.,TGTGCCAGCAGGTCGGGGACAAATGAGCAGTTCTTC,CASRSGTNEQFF
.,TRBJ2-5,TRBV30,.,TGTGCCTGGAGTATACAGAGCCACAAAGAGACCCAGTACTTC,CAWSIQSHKETQYF
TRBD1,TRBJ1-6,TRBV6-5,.,TGTGCCAGCAGGTACAGGGGGCAGAATAATTCACCCCTCCACTTT,CASRYRGQNNSPLHF
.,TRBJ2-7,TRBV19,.,TGTGCCAGTAGACCCCGGGGGGCTATCTACGAGCAGTACTTC,CASRPRGAIYEQYF
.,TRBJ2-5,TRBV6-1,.,TGTGCCAGCAGTGAACGCGGCGAGACCCAGTACTTC,CASSERGETQYF
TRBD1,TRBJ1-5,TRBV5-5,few,TGTGCCAGCAGCTGGGGACAGGGGGCTAGCAATCAGCCCCAGCATTTT,CASSWGQGASNQPQHF
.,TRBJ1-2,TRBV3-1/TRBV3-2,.,TGTGCCAGCAGCCAAGGGGTCGGACAATCATGGGGCTACACCTTC,CASSQGVGQSWGYTF
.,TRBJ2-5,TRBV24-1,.,TGTGCCACCAGTGATTTGGTCGGTTCCGGCGGGGCCCAGTACTTC,CATSDLVGSGGAQYF
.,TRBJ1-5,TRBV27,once,TGTGCCAGCAGTTTTGATACAGGGAGTCCCCAGCATTTT,CASSFDTGSPQHF
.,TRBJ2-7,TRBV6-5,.,TGTGCCAGCGGAGCGGGACACTCCTACGAGCAGTACTTC,CASGAGHSYEQYF
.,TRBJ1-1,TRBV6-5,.,TGTGCCAGCAGCGAGGGGGGGTTGGCCACTGAAGCTTTCTTT,CASSEGGLATEAFF
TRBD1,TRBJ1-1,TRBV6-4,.,TGTGCCAGCAGTGGCCCTACAGGGGGCACTGAAGCTTTCTTT,CASSGPTGGTEAFF
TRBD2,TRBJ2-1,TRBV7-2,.,TGTGCCAGCAAAGTGACTAGCGGCTACAATGAGCAGTTCTTC,CASKVTSGYNEQFF
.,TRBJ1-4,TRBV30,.,TGTGCCTGGGGCGTGAATCGCGGTGGGAATGAAAAACTGTTTTTT,CAWGVNRGGNEKLFF